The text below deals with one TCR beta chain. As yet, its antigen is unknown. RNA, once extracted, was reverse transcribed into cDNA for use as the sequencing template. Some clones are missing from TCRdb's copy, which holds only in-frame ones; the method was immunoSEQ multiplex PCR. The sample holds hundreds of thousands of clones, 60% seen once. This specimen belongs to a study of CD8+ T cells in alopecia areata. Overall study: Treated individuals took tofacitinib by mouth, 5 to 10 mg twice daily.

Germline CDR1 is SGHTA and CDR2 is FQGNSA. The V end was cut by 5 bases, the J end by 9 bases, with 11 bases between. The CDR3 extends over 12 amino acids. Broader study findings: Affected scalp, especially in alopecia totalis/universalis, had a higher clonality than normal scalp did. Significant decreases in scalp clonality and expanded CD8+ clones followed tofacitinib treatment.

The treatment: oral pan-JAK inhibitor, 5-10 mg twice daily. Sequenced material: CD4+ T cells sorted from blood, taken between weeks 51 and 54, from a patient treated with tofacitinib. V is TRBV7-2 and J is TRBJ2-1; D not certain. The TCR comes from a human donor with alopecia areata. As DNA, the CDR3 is TGTGCCAGCAGCCCCGTAGCCGCTGAGCAGTTCTTC. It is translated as CASSPVAAEQFF.